This entry describes one TCR beta chain. It was with a sample-barcoded 5' primer and a J-beta primer mix that a second PCR of roughly 7 to 12 cycles was run. Every cDNA molecule bore a tag from a template-switch adaptor containing 12 random nucleotides. TCRdb re-analysed the 5' RACE reads in MiXCR, keeping a single row per CDR3 protein. The sample contains 1.5 million to 2 million distinct CDR3 sequences, over 25% of which appear only once. The sample originates from a study of blood T cells in healthy people across ages. With 3 bases clipped from V and 0 bases from J, the junction kept 14 bases outside the gene matches. CDR3 size: 18 residues. Germline values: CDR1 DFQATT, CDR2 SNEGSKA (reference sequence).

The TCR sequence derives from a woman in her twenties or thirties in good health. The specimen was blood. This chain joins TRBV20-1 and TRBJ2-3; 8 bases are a match to TRBD1. As DNA, the CDR3 is TGCAGTGCTAGTTACCTCGGACAGGGCAGTTCTAGCACAGATACGCAGTATTTT. Amino acid sequence: CSASYLGQGSSSTDTQYF.